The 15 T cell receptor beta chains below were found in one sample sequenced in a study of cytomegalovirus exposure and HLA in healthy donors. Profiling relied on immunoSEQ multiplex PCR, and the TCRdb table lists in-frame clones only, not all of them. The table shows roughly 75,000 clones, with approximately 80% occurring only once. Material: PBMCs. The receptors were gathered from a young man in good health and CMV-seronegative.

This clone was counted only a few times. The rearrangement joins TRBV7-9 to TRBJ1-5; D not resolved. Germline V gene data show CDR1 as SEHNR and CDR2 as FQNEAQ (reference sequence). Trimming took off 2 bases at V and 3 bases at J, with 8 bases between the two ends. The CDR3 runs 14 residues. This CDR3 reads CASSLMGLNQPQHF. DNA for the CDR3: TGTGCCAGCAGCTTAATGGGCCTCAATCAGCCCCAGCATTTT.

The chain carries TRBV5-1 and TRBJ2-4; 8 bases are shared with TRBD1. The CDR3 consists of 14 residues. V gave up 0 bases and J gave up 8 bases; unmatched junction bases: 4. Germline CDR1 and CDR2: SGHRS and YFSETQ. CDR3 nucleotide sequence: TGCGCCAGCAGCTTGGGGACAGGGAAGGACATTCAGTACTTC. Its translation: CASSLGTGKDIQYF.

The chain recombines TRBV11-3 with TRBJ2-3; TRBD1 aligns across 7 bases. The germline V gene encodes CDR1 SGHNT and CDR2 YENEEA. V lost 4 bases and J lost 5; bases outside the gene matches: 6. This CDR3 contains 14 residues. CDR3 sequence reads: CASSSDRERDTQYF. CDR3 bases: TGTGCCAGCAGCTCAGACAGGGAACGAGATACGCAGTATTTT.

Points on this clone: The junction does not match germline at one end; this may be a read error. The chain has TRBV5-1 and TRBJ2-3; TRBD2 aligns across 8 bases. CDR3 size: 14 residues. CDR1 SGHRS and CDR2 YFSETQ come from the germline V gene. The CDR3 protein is CAGSGGLITDTQYF. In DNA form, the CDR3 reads TGCGCCGGCAGCGGGGGCCTCATCACAGATACGCAGTATTTT.

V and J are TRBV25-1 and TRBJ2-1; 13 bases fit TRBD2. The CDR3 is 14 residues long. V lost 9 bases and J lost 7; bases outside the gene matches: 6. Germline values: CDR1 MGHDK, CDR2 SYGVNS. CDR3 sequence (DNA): TGTGCCAGTAGACTAGCGGGAGGTCGGAATGAGCAGTTCTTC. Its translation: CASRLAGGRNEQFF.

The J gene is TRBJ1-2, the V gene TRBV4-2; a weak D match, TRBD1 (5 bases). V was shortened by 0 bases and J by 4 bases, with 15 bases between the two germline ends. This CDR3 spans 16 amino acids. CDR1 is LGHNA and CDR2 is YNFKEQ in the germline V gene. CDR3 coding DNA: TGTGCCAGCAGCCAAGATGGGCGGGGGAATTTCTATGGCTACACCTTC. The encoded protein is CASSQDGRGNFYGYTF.

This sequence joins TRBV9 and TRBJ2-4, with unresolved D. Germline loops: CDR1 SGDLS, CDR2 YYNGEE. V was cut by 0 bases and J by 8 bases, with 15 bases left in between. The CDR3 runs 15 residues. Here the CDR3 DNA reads TGTGCCAGCAGCGTAGATTATAGCCACGTGGACATTCAGTACTTC. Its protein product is CASSVDYSHVDIQYF.

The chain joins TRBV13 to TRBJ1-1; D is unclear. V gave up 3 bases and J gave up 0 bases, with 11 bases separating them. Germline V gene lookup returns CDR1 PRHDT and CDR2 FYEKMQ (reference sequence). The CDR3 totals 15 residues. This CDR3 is CASSFSPGLNTEAFF. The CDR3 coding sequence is TGTGCCAGCAGCTTTTCGCCCGGGTTGAACACTGAAGCTTTCTTT. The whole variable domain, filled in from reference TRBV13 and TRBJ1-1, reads AAGVIQSPRHLIKEKRETATLKCYPIPRHDTVYWYQQGPGQDPQFLISFYEKMQSDKGSIPDRFSAQQFSDYHSELNMSSLELGDSALYFCASSFSPGLNTEAFFGQGTRLTVV.

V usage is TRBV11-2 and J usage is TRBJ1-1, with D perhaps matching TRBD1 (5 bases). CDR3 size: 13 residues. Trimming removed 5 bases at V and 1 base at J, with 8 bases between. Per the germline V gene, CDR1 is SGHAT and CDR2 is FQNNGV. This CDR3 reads CASSHDRNTEAFF. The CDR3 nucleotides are TGTGCCAGCAGCCATGACAGGAACACTGAAGCTTTCTTT.

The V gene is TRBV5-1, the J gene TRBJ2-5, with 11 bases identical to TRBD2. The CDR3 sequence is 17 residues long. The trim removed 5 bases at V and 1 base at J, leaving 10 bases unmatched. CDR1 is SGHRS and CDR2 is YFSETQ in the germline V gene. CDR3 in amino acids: CASSLGSTSGTQETQYF. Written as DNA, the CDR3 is TGCGCCAGCAGTTTAGGGTCGACTAGCGGGACCCAAGAGACCCAGTACTTC.

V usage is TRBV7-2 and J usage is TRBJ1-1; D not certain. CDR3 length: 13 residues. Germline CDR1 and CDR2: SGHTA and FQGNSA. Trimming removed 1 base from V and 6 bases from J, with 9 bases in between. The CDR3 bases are TGTGCCAGCAGCTTAGGACCGGCGGCTGAAGCTTTCTTT. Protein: CASSLGPAAEAFF.

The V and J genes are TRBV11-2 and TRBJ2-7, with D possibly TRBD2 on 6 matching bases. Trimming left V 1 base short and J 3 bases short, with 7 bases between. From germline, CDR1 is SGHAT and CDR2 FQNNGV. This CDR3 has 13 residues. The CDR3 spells CASSLGEDYEQYF. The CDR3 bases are TGTGCCAGCAGCTTAGGGGAGGACTACGAGCAGTACTTC. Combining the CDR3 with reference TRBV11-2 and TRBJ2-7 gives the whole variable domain EAGVAQSPRYKIIEKRQSVAFWCNPISGHATLYWYQQILGQGPKLLIQFQNNGVVDDSQLPKDRFSAERLKGVDSTLKIQPAKLEDSAVYLCASSLGEDYEQYFGPGTRLTVT.

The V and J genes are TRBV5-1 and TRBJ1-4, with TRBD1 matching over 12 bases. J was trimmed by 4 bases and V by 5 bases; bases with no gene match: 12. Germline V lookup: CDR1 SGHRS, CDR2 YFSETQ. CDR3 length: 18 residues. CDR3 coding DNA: TGCGCCAGCAGACGAACCGGGACAGGGGGCTTCATTAATGAAAAACTGTTTTTT. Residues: CASRRTGTGGFINEKLFF. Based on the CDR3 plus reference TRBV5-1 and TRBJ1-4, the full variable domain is KAGVTQTPRYLIKTRGQQVTLSCSPISGHRSVSWYQQTPGQGLQFLFEYFSETQRNKGNFPGRFSGRQFSNSRSEMNVSTLELGDSALYLCASRRTGTGGFINEKLFFGSGTQLSVL.

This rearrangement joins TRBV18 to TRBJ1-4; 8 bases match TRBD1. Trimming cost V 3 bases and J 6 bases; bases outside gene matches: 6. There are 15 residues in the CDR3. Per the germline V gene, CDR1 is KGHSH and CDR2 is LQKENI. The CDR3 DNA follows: TGTGCCAGCTCACCCGCCGGGACAGGCCATGAAAAACTGTTTTTT. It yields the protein CASSPAGTGHEKLFF.

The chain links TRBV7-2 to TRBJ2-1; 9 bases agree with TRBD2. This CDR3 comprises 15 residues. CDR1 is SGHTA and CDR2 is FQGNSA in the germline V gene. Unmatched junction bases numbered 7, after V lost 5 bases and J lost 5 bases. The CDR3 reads CASSPPGTSNNEQFF. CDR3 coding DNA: TGTGCCAGCAGCCCCCCCGGGACTAGCAACAATGAGCAGTTCTTC.